The 2 T cell receptor beta chains below were found in one sample sequenced in a study of cytomegalovirus exposure and HLA in healthy donors. Vbeta (60) and Jbeta (13) primers were used in the PCR. Data came from immunoSEQ multiplex PCR; TCRdb stores just in-frame clones and leaves some out. Of about 69,000 clones in the sample, less than 70% are singletons; the top ten hold approximately 11%. The sequencing input was PBMCs. The receptors derive from a woman in her 30s in good health and CMV-seronegative.

This chain links TRBV5-1 with TRBJ2-5, with TRBD2 as a possible D gene (5 bases). V lost 2 bases, J lost 4 bases, and 12 bases lay in between. CDR3 length: 14 amino acids. CDR1 is SGHRS and CDR2 is YFSETQ in the germline V gene. CDR3 residues: CASSFALGRETQYF. The CDR3, as DNA: TGCGCCAGCAGCTTCGCACTAGGGCGAGAGACCCAGTACTTC. Full variable domain (remainder filled in from reference TRBV5-1 and TRBJ2-5): KAGVTQTPRYLIKTRGQQVTLSCSPISGHRSVSWYQQTPGQGLQFLFEYFSETQRNKGNFPGRFSGRQFSNSRSEMNVSTLELGDSALYLCASSFALGRETQYFGPGTRLLVL.

The chain combines TRBV27 with TRBJ1-4; TRBD1 might be the D (6 bases). Per the germline V gene, CDR1 is MNHEY and CDR2 is SMNVEV (reference sequence). This CDR3 region has 15 residues. Trimming removed 6 bases at V and 4 bases at J, with 15 bases between. CDR3: CASRRDRSDNEKLFF. The CDR3 DNA reads TGTGCCAGCAGGCGCGACAGGTCCGATAATGAAAAACTGTTTTTT.